Listed below are T cell receptor beta chains from one sample, sequenced in a study of blood T cell repertoires in COVID-19. Clones were sequenced by immunoSEQ multiplex PCR, and TCRdb holds only the in-frame ones, with some missing. The sample records around 41,000 clones, over 70% being singletons. Specimen: peripheral blood. The origin of the receptors is an elderly woman with active or convalescent COVID-19. Each CDR3 is given with its conserved first and last residue. The D gene is left open where the match is weak. For some rows the clone size is stated as once, few or many, or as a class when expanded; others skip it.

-	-	TRBV15	TRBJ1-6	TGTGCCACCAGCAGAGATCGTGCAGATCTTAATTCACCCCTCCACTTT	CATSRDRADLNSPLHF
-	TRBD2	TRBV9	TRBJ2-3	TGTGCCAGCAGCGTAGAGTCGGGGACTAGCATAGATACGCAGTATTTT	CASSVESGTSIDTQYF
-	TRBD1	TRBV30	TRBJ1-6	TGTGCCTGGAGAGGGACAGCTAATTCACCCCTCCACTTT	CAWRGTANSPLHF
once	-	TRBV7-9	TRBJ1-1	TGTGCCAGCAGCTTTAGCGGGGGGTTAAATGAAGCTTTCTTT	CASSFSGGLNEAFF
-	-	TRBV21-1	TRBJ2-1	TGTGCCAGCGCGGGACAGGGGTCCTACAATGAGCAGTTCTTC	CASAGQGSYNEQFF
-	-	TRBV5-1	TRBJ2-2	TGCGCCAGCAGCTCGATTGGACTGGGATTGGGGAGTTACACCGGGGAGCTGTTTTTT	CASSSIGLGLGSYTGELFF
-	-	TRBV27	TRBJ2-1	TGTGCCAGCAGTTCCGGAGGGGCGGGCTCCTACAATGAGCAGTTCTTC	CASSSGGAGSYNEQFF
-	TRBD1	TRBV9	TRBJ1-1	TGTGCCAGCAGCGCGCTGGACAGGATAAACACTGAAGCTTTCTTT	CASSALDRINTEAFF
-	TRBD2	TRBV27	TRBJ2-1	TGTGCCAGCAGTTTATTTGGGACTAGCGCTTTCAATGAGCAGTTCTTC	CASSLFGTSAFNEQFF
-	-	TRBV9	TRBJ2-6	TGTGCCAGCAGCGTAGTCGGGGGAGGTGGAGGGGGCGGGGCCAACGTCCTGACTTTC	CASSVVGGGGGGGANVLTF
-	-	TRBV5-4	TRBJ2-1	TGTGCCAGCAGCTTGGATAGATACAATGAGCAGTTCTTC	CASSLDRYNEQFF
-	TRBD1	TRBV5-4	TRBJ2-1	TGTGCCAGCGCAAAGGGACAGGGAATGGAGAATGAGCAGTTCTTC	CASAKGQGMENEQFF
-	TRBD1	TRBV5-5	TRBJ2-3	TGTGCCAGCAGCCCGGGACAGGACACAGATACGCAGTATTTT	CASSPGQDTDTQYF
-	-	TRBV28	TRBJ1-4	TGTGCCAGCGCTTTATCGGGACTGGTTAATGAAAAACTGTTTTTT	CASALSGLVNEKLFF
-	-	TRBV18	TRBJ1-1	TGTGCCAGCTCACCAATAAGCAACACTGAAGCTTTCTTT	CASSPISNTEAFF
-	-	TRBV3-1/TRBV3-2	TRBJ1-1	TGTGCCAGCAGCCAACCTAGTAGGGCAGGGATACTCTTAGCTTTCTTT	CASSQPSRAGILLAFF
-	TRBD1	TRBV28	TRBJ1-2	TGTGCCAGCAGCCGCGGACAGGGAAACTATGGCTACACCTTC	CASSRGQGNYGYTF
-	-	TRBV10-3	TRBJ2-7	TGTGCCATCAGTGGCGGCGGAAGGGGCTACGAGCAGTACTTC	CAISGGGRGYEQYF
-	TRBD1	TRBV28	TRBJ2-7	TGTGCCAGCAGTGACAGGGGCTACGAGCAGTACTTC	CASSDRGYEQYF
-	-	TRBV9	TRBJ2-7	TGTGCCAGCAGCGATTTAACGGGGAGCTCCTACGAGCAGTACTTC	CASSDLTGSSYEQYF
once	-	TRBV5-1	TRBJ2-7	TGCGCCAGCAGCCCCCGGGGATTC	CASSPRGF
-	-	TRBV6-5	TRBJ2-1	TGTGCCAGCGGACTAACAGGCTCCTACAATGAGCAGTTCTTC	CASGLTGSYNEQFF
-	-	TRBV3-1/TRBV3-2	TRBJ2-2	TGTGCCAGCAGCCAAGAAGTCGTGGGGGCGCCCGGGGAGCTGTTTTTT	CASSQEVVGAPGELFF
once	TRBD2	TRBV5-1	TRBJ2-1	TGCGCCAGCAGCTTGGTGTATGGGACTAGCGCGACACCCACCCGAAACAATGAGCAGTTCTTC	CASSLVYGTSATPTRNNEQFF
-	TRBD1	TRBV2	TRBJ1-6	TGTGCCACCGCCCCGGGACAGGGTCAAAATTCACCCCTCCACTTT	CATAPGQGQNSPLHF
-	-	TRBV7-2	TRBJ2-1	TGTGCCAGCAGCCCACCCGGCGGGAACGAGTTCTTC	CASSPPGGNEFF
-	-	TRBV28	TRBJ1-5	TGTGCCAGCAGTTCGGGAGGGGTTGTGGGTTATCAGCCCCAGCATTTT	CASSSGGVVGYQPQHF
-	-	TRBV7-2	TRBJ1-2	TGTGCCAGCAGCCCAAATAACGCAGGGTGGCAGGGCTACACCTTC	CASSPNNAGWQGYTF
-	TRBD2	TRBV5-1	TRBJ2-1	TGCGCCAGCAGCCCCAACCCCCCCGGGAGGGGAAGGGATGAGCAGTTCTTC	CASSPNPPGRGRDEQFF
-	-	TRBV12-2	TRBJ2-7	TGTGCAAGTCGCACAGATGGGACTGACTCCTACGAGCAGTACTTC	CASRTDGTDSYEQYF
once	-	TRBV4-1	TRBJ1-5	TGCGCCAGCAGCTCCGGAGGGGGGGGCGCCGCTCAGCCCCAGCATTTT	CASSSGGGGAAQPQHF
-	-	TRBV7-6	TRBJ2-7	TGTGCCAGTTCTCTACAGGCGTGGGGTTTGAGCGAGCAGTACTTC	CASSLQAWGLSEQYF
-	TRBD1	TRBV5-1	TRBJ2-5	TGCGCCAGCAGCCCACCGGACAGGGGGCGTGGAGAGACCCAGTACTTC	CASSPPDRGRGETQYF
-	-	TRBV12-3/TRBV12-4	TRBJ1-5	TGTGCCAGCAGTCCCTCAGTGGAGGCCTTTCGGCATTTT	CASSPSVEAFRHF
-	TRBD2	TRBV9	TRBJ2-2	TGTGCCAGCAGCGTAGCGTGGCGGGAGAATACCGGGGAGCTGTTTTTT	CASSVAWRENTGELFF
-	TRBD1	TRBV25-1	TRBJ2-7	TGTGCCAGCAGGGACTCGACAGGGAGCCCCTACGAGCAGTACTTC	CASRDSTGSPYEQYF
few	-	TRBV6-5	TRBJ1-5	TGTGCCAGCAGTTACGCAGGAAATCAGCCCCAGCATTTT	CASSYAGNQPQHF
-	-	TRBV5-4	TRBJ1-2	TGTGCCAGCAGATCCCAGGGGATAGCCTATGGCTACACCTTC	CASRSQGIAYGYTF
-	TRBD1	TRBV6-2/TRBV6-3	TRBJ2-1	TGTGCCAGCAGTCCCCTTGACAGGGTCGGCTACAATGAGCAGTTCTTC	CASSPLDRVGYNEQFF
-	-	TRBV27	TRBJ1-5	TGTGCCAGCAGCAGAACAGGGATGGAGCCCCAGCATTTT	CASSRTGMEPQHF
-	-	TRBV7-3	TRBJ2-1	TGTGCCAGCAGCTTAAGCCGGGGGAATGAGCAGTTCTTC	CASSLSRGNEQFF
-	TRBD2	TRBV5-6	TRBJ2-5	TGTGCCAGCAGCCCGTCGGGTGGGGGGGACGAGACCCAGTACTTC	CASSPSGGGDETQYF
-	TRBD2	TRBV18	TRBJ2-3	TGTGCCAGCTCACCCCCCGGACTAGCGGGCACAGATACGCAGTATTTT	CASSPPGLAGTDTQYF
-	-	TRBV18	TRBJ2-5	TGTGCCAGCTCACCTAAACTGGGAGAACAAGAGACCCAGTACTTC	CASSPKLGEQETQYF
-	-	TRBV5-1	TRBJ2-7	TGCGCCAGCAGCTTGTATGCGGGGCCCGGCTACGAGCAGTACTTC	CASSLYAGPGYEQYF
-	-	TRBV5-4	TRBJ1-2	TGTGCCAGCAGCTTGGTAATCCAGGGTTCAGGTGGCTACACCTTC	CASSLVIQGSGGYTF
-	-	TRBV2	TRBJ2-1	TGTGCCAGCAGGTATGGACTATTGAATGAGCAGTTCTTC	CASRYGLLNEQFF
-	TRBD1	TRBV30	TRBJ2-7	TGTGCCTGGGGACAGGCCTCCTACGAGCAGTACTTC	CAWGQASYEQYF
few	TRBD1	TRBV30	TRBJ1-1	TGTGCCTGGAAGACTGGACAGGGCGAAGCTTTCTTT	CAWKTGQGEAFF
-	-	TRBV11-2	TRBJ1-2	TGTGCCAGCAGCTTAGCCGACAGGCCGTCGGGTGGCTACACCTTC	CASSLADRPSGGYTF
-	-	TRBV7-2	TRBJ2-1	TGTGCCAGCAGCTTGTACTATGAGCAGTTCTTC	CASSLYYEQFF
-	TRBD1	TRBV2	TRBJ1-2	TGTGCCAGCAGCATTACGCAGGGGGCGTCATCTGGCTACACCTTC	CASSITQGASSGYTF
-	TRBD1	TRBV6-2/TRBV6-3	TRBJ1-5	TGTGCCAGCAGTTGGTTCGGTCGACAGGGGGAGAGCAATCAGCCCCAGCATTTT	CASSWFGRQGESNQPQHF
-	-	TRBV11-2	TRBJ2-7	TGTGCCAGCAGCTCCGGACAGAGAACCAGCTCCTACGAGCAGTACTTC	CASSSGQRTSSYEQYF
-	-	TRBV7-8	TRBJ1-5	TGTGCCAGCAGCTTAGACAGGGTTAGCAATCAGCCCCAGCATTTT	CASSLDRVSNQPQHF
-	TRBD1	TRBV18	TRBJ2-2	TGTGCCAGCTCACCACCGGACAGGGCTAGGAACACCGGGGAGCTGTTTTTT	CASSPPDRARNTGELFF